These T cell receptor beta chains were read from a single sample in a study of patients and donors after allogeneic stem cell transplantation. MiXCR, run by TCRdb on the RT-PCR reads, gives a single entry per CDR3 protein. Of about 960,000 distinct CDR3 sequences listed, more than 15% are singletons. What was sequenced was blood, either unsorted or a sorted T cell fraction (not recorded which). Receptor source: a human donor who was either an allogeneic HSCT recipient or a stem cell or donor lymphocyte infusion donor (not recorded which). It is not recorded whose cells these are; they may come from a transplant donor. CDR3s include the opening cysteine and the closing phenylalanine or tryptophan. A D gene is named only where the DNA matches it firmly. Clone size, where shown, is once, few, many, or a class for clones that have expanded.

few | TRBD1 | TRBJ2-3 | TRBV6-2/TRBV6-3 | TGTGCCAGCATCACCGGGACAGGATCCCATACGCAGTATTTT | CASITGTGSHTQYF
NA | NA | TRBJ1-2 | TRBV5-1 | TGCGCCAGCAGCAACGGGACCCCTACTCGAGGTGGCTACACCTTC | CASSNGTPTRGGYTF
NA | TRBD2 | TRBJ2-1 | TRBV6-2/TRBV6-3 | TGTGCCAGCAGTCGGACTAGCGGGAGAGGAGGTGAGCAGTTCTTC | CASSRTSGRGGEQFF
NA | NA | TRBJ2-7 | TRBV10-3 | TGTGCCAGCGGAGACCCATTGGCCCACGAGCAGTACTTC | CASGDPLAHEQYF
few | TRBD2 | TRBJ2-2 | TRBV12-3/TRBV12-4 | TGTGCCAGCAGCCGGGAGGCAGGCACCGGGGAGCTGTTTTTT | CASSREAGTGELFF
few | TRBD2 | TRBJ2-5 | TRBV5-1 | TGCGCCAGCAGCTTGCAAACCTCTAGCGGGGCGTACCAAGAGACCCAGTACTTC | CASSLQTSSGAYQETQYF
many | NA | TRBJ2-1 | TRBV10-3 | TGTGCCATCAGTGGCCCCGGGGTGGGCAATGAGCAGTTCTTC | CAISGPGVGNEQFF
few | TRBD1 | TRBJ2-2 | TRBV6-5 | TGTGCCAGCACTAAGACAGGGGCCCTGTTTTTT | CASTKTGALFF
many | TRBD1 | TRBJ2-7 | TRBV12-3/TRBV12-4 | TGTGCCAGCAGACCCCGGACAGGGGAGGGGGTCTACGAGCAGTACTTC | CASRPRTGEGVYEQYF
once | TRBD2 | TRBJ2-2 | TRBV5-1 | TGCGCCAGCAGCCTAAGCGGGGGGGCCGGCGGGGAGCTGTTTTTT | CASSLSGGAGGELFF
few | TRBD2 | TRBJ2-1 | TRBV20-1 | TGCAGTGCTAGAATAATAGCGGGGGCGATCTACAATGAGCAGTTCTTC | CSARIIAGAIYNEQFF
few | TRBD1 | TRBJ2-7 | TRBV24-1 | TGTGCCACCAGTGATACAAGACAGGGCGCCTACGAGCAGTACTTC | CATSDTRQGAYEQYF
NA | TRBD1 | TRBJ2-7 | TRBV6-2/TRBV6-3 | TGTGCCAGCAGTTACGACGGGACAGGTGCCTACGAGCAGTACTTC | CASSYDGTGAYEQYF
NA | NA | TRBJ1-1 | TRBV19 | TGTGCCAGTAGTATAGAAGGGGGGATCCTAAACTTT | CASSIEGGILNF
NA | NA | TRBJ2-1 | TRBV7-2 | TGTGCCAGCAGCTTGACAGATGCGCGGCGGCAGTTCTTC | CASSLTDARRQFF
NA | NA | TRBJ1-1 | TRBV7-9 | TGTGCCAGCAGCTTCACAGTTCCTAACACTGAAGCTTTCTTT | CASSFTVPNTEAFF
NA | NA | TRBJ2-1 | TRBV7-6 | TGTGCCAGCAGCCCACAGGGAAGGGTTCATGAGCAGTTCTTC | CASSPQGRVHEQFF
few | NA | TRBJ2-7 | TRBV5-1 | TGCGCCAGCAGCCCAGCCGACTTTTTGGAGCAGTACTTC | CASSPADFLEQYF
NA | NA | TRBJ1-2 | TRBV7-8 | TGTGCCAGCAGCTTAGCGCCCTGGAAAATCTATGGCTACACCTTC | CASSLAPWKIYGYTF
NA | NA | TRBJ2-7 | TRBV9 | TGTGCCAGCAGCGTAACGGTCGACCGATCCTACGAGCAGTACTTC | CASSVTVDRSYEQYF
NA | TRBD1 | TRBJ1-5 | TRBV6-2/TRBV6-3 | TGTGCCAGCAGCGACAGGGCTTGGCAGCCCCAGCATTTT | CASSDRAWQPQHF
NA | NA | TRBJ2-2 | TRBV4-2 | TGTGCCAGCAGCCAAGGACCCCTCTACACCGGGGAGCTGTTTTTT | CASSQGPLYTGELFF
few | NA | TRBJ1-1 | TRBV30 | TGTGCCTGGAGTGTTGGGGGGGACACTGAAGCTTTCTTT | CAWSVGGDTEAFF
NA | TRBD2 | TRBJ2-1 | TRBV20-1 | TGCAGTTCAACGGGACTAGCGGGGGCTGAGCAGTTCTTC | CSSTGLAGAEQFF
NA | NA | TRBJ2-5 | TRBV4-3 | TGCGCCAGCAGCCAAGAGTTTGATAGCTGGTGGGGGGAGACCCAGTACTTC | CASSQEFDSWWGETQYF
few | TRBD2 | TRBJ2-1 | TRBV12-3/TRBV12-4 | TGTGCCAGCAGTTTTAGCGGGAGAAGCAATGAGCAGTTCTTC | CASSFSGRSNEQFF
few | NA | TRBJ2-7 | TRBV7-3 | TGTGCCAGCAGCTTACTGGCAGCTCAACTTCGCGAGCAGTACTTC | CASSLLAAQLREQYF
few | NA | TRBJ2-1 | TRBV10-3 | TGTGCCATCAGTGAGTCACCGGGGGCCCACTCCTACAATGAGCAGTTCTTC | CAISESPGAHSYNEQFF
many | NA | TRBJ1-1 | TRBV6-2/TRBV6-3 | TGTGCCAGCAGCCGGGACACTGAAGCTTTCTTT | CASSRDTEAFF
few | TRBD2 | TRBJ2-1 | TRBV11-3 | TGTGCCAGCAGCTCGCGTGGGACTAGCGGGAGCAATGAGCAGTTCTTC | CASSSRGTSGSNEQFF
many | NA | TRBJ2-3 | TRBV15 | TGTGCCACCAGCAGGGAAATAGGGAGGGGGGCAGATACGCAGTATTTT | CATSREIGRGADTQYF
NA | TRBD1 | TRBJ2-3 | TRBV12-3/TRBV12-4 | TGTGCCAGCAGCCTGAGGACAGGGAGCTTCACAGATACGCAGTATTTT | CASSLRTGSFTDTQYF
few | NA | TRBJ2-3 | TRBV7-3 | TGTGCCAGCAGCGAAGACCACGGGGCCGATACGCAGTATTTT | CASSEDHGADTQYF
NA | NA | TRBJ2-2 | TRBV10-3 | TGTGCCATCAGTGGCGGGGGCAACACCGGGGAGCTGTTTTTT | CAISGGGNTGELFF
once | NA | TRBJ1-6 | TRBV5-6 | TGTGCCAGCAGCTTGGCGTCCGGTGGTCCCCTCCACTTT | CASSLASGGPLHF
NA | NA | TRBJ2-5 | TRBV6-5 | TGTGCCAGCAGTTACGGCGCCCGCCAAGAGACCCAGTACTTC | CASSYGARQETQYF
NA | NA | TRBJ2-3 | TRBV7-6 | TGTGCCAGCAGCACACCGAGGGCAGATACGCAGTATTTT | CASSTPRADTQYF
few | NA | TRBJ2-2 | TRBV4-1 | TGCGCCAGCAGCCAACAGCCCGGGGAGCTGTTTTTT | CASSQQPGELFF
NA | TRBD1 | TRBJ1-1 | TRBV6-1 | TGTGCCAGCAGTGAAGCTGGGACAGGGGGAAAAACTTTCTTT | CASSEAGTGGKTFF
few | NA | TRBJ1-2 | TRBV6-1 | TGTGCCAGCAGTCGTGGGCCTCGACAGGCGAACTATGGCTACACCTTC | CASSRGPRQANYGYTF
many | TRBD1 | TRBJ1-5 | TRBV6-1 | TGTGCCAGCAGTCGTTCGGGAGACAGGGCTGTCTATCAGCCCCAGCATTTT | CASSRSGDRAVYQPQHF
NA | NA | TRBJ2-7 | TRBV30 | TGTGCCTGGAGTGTAAGGTATCAGCAGTACTTC | CAWSVRYQQYF
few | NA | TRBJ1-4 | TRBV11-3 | TGTGCCAGCAGCCCCCGGGCCGGGGCTAATGAAAAACTGTTTTTT | CASSPRAGANEKLFF
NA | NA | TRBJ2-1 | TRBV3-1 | TGTGCCAGCAGCCAATCCGGGTTCGACAATGAGCAGTCCTTC | CASSQSGFDNEQSF
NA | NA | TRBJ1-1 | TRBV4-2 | TGTGCCAGCAGCCATACCTTTGTCAACCTAAGGGGGAACACTGAAGCTTTCTTT | CASSHTFVNLRGNTEAFF
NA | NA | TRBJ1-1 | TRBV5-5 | TGTGCCAGCAGCCGCCCGGGGAGCCCTAAGAGGACTGAAGCTTTCTTT | CASSRPGSPKRTEAFF
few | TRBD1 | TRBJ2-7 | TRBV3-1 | TGTGCCAGCAGCCAAGAGGACAGGGGACATCCCTACGAGCAGTACTTC | CASSQEDRGHPYEQYF
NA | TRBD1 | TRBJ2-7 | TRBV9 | TGTGCCAGCAGCCCGGGACAGGGATTTTCCTACGAGCAGTACTTC | CASSPGQGFSYEQYF